The 20 T cell receptor beta chains given below trace back to one sample, sequenced in a study of blood T cell repertoires in COVID-19. Profiling relied on immunoSEQ multiplex PCR, and the TCRdb table lists in-frame clones only, not all of them. The sample contains about 120,000 clones, 85% to 90% of which appear only once. Sequencing was done on a sample of peripheral blood. All receptors derive from a woman between 50 and 59 years old with acute or convalescent COVID-19.

The rearrangement uses TRBV5-5 and TRBJ2-5, with TRBD2 matching 8 bases. The germline gives CDR1 SGHKS, CDR2 YYEKEE (reference sequence). There are 14 residues in the CDR3. V gave up 2 bases and J gave up 3 bases; unmatched junction bases: 3. The CDR3 sequence is CASSLWRGEETQYF. The CDR3 DNA is TGTGCCAGCAGCTTATGGCGGGGGGAAGAGACCCAGTACTTC.

The chain employs TRBV11-3 and TRBJ1-1; TRBD1 aligns across 9 bases. The V gene's germline CDR1 is SGHNT and CDR2 YENEEA. The CDR3 is 15 amino acids. V dropped 8 bases and J dropped 2; count of bases not matched to a gene: 9. CDR3 loop: CASGDREGVNTEAFF. The CDR3 coding sequence is TGTGCCAGCGGGGACAGGGAGGGGGTAAACACTGAAGCTTTCTTT.

V gene TRBV9 combines with J gene TRBJ2-2; 10 positions match TRBD2. Trimming cost V 5 bases and J 3 bases; bases outside gene matches: 7. The CDR3 runs 16 residues. CDR1 SGDLS and CDR2 YYNGEE come from the germline V gene. The CDR3: CASSDTGLAYTGELFF. The CDR3 bases are TGTGCCAGCAGTGATACGGGACTAGCGTACACCGGGGAGCTGTTTTTT. Drawing the rest from reference TRBV9 and TRBJ2-2, the complete variable domain is DSGVTQTPKHLITATGQRVTLRCSPRSGDLSVYWYQQSLDQGLQFLIQYYNGEERAKGNILERFSAQQFPDLHSELNLSSLELGDSALYFCASSDTGLAYTGELFFGEGSRLTVL.

The gene calls are TRBV7-8 and TRBJ2-3; 9 bases are shared with TRBD2. With 2 bases clipped from V and 0 bases from J, the junction kept 6 bases outside the gene matches. Germline CDR1 is SGHVS and CDR2 is FQNEAQ. This CDR3 contains 17 residues. Here the CDR3 reads CASSLPASGDSTDTQYF. DNA for the CDR3: TGTGCCAGCAGCTTACCGGCTAGCGGGGATAGCACAGATACGCAGTATTTT.

This chain uses TRBV7-3 with TRBJ1-2; 11 bases align to TRBD1. The CDR3 contains 15 residues. V trimming: 5 bases; J trimming: 5 bases; junction bases outside the gene matches: 7. In germline, CDR1 is SGHTA, CDR2 FQGTGA. CDR3 nucleotide sequence: TGTGCCAGCAGCGGATGGGACAGGGGGGATTATGGCTACACCTTC. Encoded protein: CASSGWDRGDYGYTF.

CDR3: CASSRTSGSYNEQFF. The CDR3 region has the DNA TGTGCCAGCAGCCGAACTAGCGGGAGTTACAATGAGCAGTTCTTC. The genes are TRBV9 and TRBJ2-1, with TRBD2 matching 11 bases. Trimming took 4 bases from V and 4 from J; bases not matched to a gene: 4. CDR3 length: 15 residues. CDR1 SGDLS and CDR2 YYNGEE come from the germline V gene.

The V and J genes are TRBV29-1 and TRBJ1-2, with TRBD1 matching over 7 bases. V trimming: 6 bases; J trimming: 5 bases; junction bases outside the gene matches: 6. Germline values: CDR1 SQVTM, CDR2 ANQGSEA. The CDR3 has 12 amino acids. CDR3 in amino acids: CSVTGAGYGYTF. DNA for the CDR3: TGCAGCGTCACAGGGGCGGGGTATGGCTACACCTTC.

In its sample, this clone was seen once. The genes are TRBV30 and TRBJ1-6; 10 nucleotides align to TRBD1. The germline CDR1 and CDR2 sequences are GTSNPN and SVGIG (reference sequence). There are 13 residues in the CDR3. The V and J ends lost 5 bases and 9 bases, in that order; junction bases with no gene match: 4. CDR3: CAWQRDRGSPLHF. The CDR3 DNA sequence: TGTGCCTGGCAAAGGGACAGGGGTTCACCCCTCCACTTT.

V is TRBV6-2 or TRBV6-3 and J is TRBJ2-7, with D perhaps matching TRBD1 (6 bases). The V gene lost 2 bases and the J gene lost 4 bases, with 15 bases spanning the gap. The CDR3 is 15 amino acids. Germline CDR1 is MNHEY and CDR2 is SVGEGT. The CDR3 DNA is TGTGCCAGCAGTTACCCAACCGGGACAACTTACGAGCAGTACTTC. Translated: CASSYPTGTTYEQYF.

This rearrangement joins TRBV6-6 to TRBJ2-3; D perhaps matches TRBD2 (5 bases). Deletions cut 6 bases from V and 2 bases from J, with 6 bases between. This CDR3 is built from 12 residues. The V gene's germline CDR1 is MNHNY and CDR2 SVGAGI (reference sequence). CDR3 coding DNA: TGTGCCAGCAGGGACTTCACAGATACGCAGTATTTT. Protein product: CASRDFTDTQYF.

V gene TRBV6-2 or TRBV6-3 combines with J gene TRBJ2-2; D gene unclear. Trimming removed 0 bases from V and 0 bases from J, with 5 bases in between. Germline lookup yields CDR1 MNHEY and CDR2 SVGEGT. The CDR3 length is 15 residues. Here the CDR3 reads CASSYSITNTGELFF. The DNA of the CDR3 is TGTGCCAGCAGTTACTCCATCACGAACACCGGGGAGCTGTTTTTT.

CDR3 residues: CASSPGQGSDYGYTF. The DNA for the CDR3 is TGTGCCAGCTCCCCTGGACAGGGGTCGGACTATGGCTACACCTTC. This chain connects TRBV18 to TRBJ1-2; 9 positions agree with TRBD1. Germline CDR1 KGHSH, CDR2 LQKENI. Losses at the gene ends were 6 bases for V and 3 bases for J; bases not matched to a gene: 8. The length of the CDR3 is 15 residues. Combining the CDR3 with reference TRBV18 and TRBJ1-2 gives the whole variable domain NAGVMQNPRHLVRRRGQEARLRCSPMKGHSHVYWYRQLPEEGLKFMVYLQKENIIDESGMPKERFSAEFPKEGPSILRIQQVVRGDSAAYFCASSPGQGSDYGYTFGSGTRLTVV.

CDR3 sequence (DNA): TGTGCCAGCAGCCCTCCGGGACAGGGACGAGATACGCAGTATTTT. Its translation is CASSPPGQGRDTQYF. The J gene is TRBJ2-3, the V gene TRBV6-6; 9 bases match TRBD1. Trimming at V came to 6 bases and at J to 5 bases, leaving 9 bases not matched to a gene. In germline, CDR1 is MNHNY, CDR2 SVGAGI (reference sequence). The CDR3 loop spans 15 amino acids.

The chain links TRBV9 to TRBJ1-1; 8 bases are a match to TRBD1. CDR3 length: 15 residues. V dropped 0 bases and J dropped 7; count of bases not matched to a gene: 8. Germline V gene sequence: CDR1 SGDLS, CDR2 YYNGEE. The CDR3: CASSVDNGDRGEAFF. In nucleotides, the CDR3 is TGTGCCAGCAGCGTAGATAACGGCGACAGGGGTGAAGCTTTCTTT.

The gene calls are TRBV19 and TRBJ1-3; 7 bases match TRBD1. CDR1 and CDR2 from the germline V gene are LNHDA and SQIVND (reference sequence). Trimming took 5 bases from V and 1 from J; bases not matched to a gene: 8. This CDR3 has 16 amino acids. The CDR3 DNA sequence: TGTGCCAGTAGTCTCGGACAGGCTTTTTCTGGAAACACCATATATTTT. Translation: CASSLGQAFSGNTIYF.

This chain joins TRBV24-1 and TRBJ1-1; tentatively, D is TRBD1 (5 bases). The CDR3 runs 13 residues. Between the trimmed V and J ends, which lost 8 bases and 0 bases, there was a span of 9 bases. From germline, CDR1 is KGHDR and CDR2 SFDVKD. Here the CDR3 DNA reads TGTGCCACCATGGACACCATGAACACTGAAGCTTTCTTT. It is translated as CATMDTMNTEAFF.

The CDR3 region is CASSFGRGRETQYF. Here the CDR3 DNA reads TGTGCCAGCAGCTTTGGGCGGGGGCGAGAGACCCAGTACTTC. The rearrangement links TRBV7-3 to TRBJ2-5, with D maybe TRBD2 (7 bases). The CDR3 sequence is 14 residues long. The germline V gene has CDR1 SGHTA and CDR2 FQGTGA. Trimming took 3 bases from V and 4 from J, leaving 12 bases between them.

The chain employs TRBV4-3 and TRBJ1-1; D is undetermined. Germline V gene lookup returns CDR1 LGHNA and CDR2 YSLEER. Deletions cut 6 bases from V and 5 bases from J, with 19 bases between. The CDR3 contains 15 residues. The CDR3, as DNA: TGCGCCAGCAGTCCCCAAAGGGCGTCGGGAACTGAAGCTTTCTTT. Amino acid sequence: CASSPQRASGTEAFF.

This clone has more than one count but fewer than ten. V gene TRBV5-4 combines with J gene TRBJ2-7; TRBD2 might be the D (5 bases). The CDR3 extends over 14 amino acids. V was shortened by 5 bases and J by 4 bases, with 16 bases between the two germline ends. Germline V CDR1 and CDR2: SGHNT, YYREEE (reference sequence). This CDR3 is CASSTIDRRYEQYF. DNA for the CDR3: TGTGCCAGCAGTACGATAGATAGGAGGTACGAGCAGTACTTC.

The rearrangement uses TRBV6-2 or TRBV6-3 and TRBJ2-7, with TRBD1 identical over 8 bases. From germline, CDR1 is MNHEY and CDR2 SVGEGT. The CDR3 spans 14 residues. The junction had 4 bases not matched to a gene; V was cut back by 4 bases and J by 2 bases. Written as DNA, the CDR3 is TGTGCCAGCAGTTGGGACAGGCTAACCTACGAGCAGTACTTC. It encodes CASSWDRLTYEQYF.